The next 15 T cell receptor beta chains were all read from a single sample in a study of T cell responses to AZD1222 COVID-19 vaccine. Sequencing used immunoSEQ multiplex PCR; TCRdb keeps in-frame clones, though not all of them. The table records 140,000 or so clones, around 89% of them present only once. The material was peripheral blood, obtained on day 0 of AZD1222 vaccination. Source of these receptors: an adult in good health.

Note on this clone: A much larger clone lies one base from this, so it may be a read error. This specimen includes other DNA sequences encoding the same CDR3. J is TRBJ2-1 and V is TRBV6-4, with 15 positions matching TRBD2. The CDR3 has 16 residues. V dropped 0 bases and J dropped 7; count of bases not matched to a gene: 1. The V gene's germline CDR1 is MRHNA and CDR2 SNTAGT. CDR3 sequence reads: CASSDSGTSGRNEQFF. The CDR3 DNA is TGTGCCAGCAGTGACTCCGGGACTAGCGGGAGGAATGAGCAGTTCTTC.

V is TRBV3-1 (or the pseudogene TRBV3-2) and J is TRBJ1-4; maybe TRBD1 (5 bases). Between the trimmed V and J ends, which lost 3 bases and 0 bases, there was a span of 11 bases. In germline, CDR1 is LGHDT, CDR2 YNNKEL (reference sequence). The CDR3 runs to 16 residues. The CDR3 here is CASSQGGRTTNEKLFF. Written as DNA, the CDR3 is TGTGCCAGCAGCCAGGGGGGACGGACAACTAATGAAAAACTGTTTTTT.

The chain carries TRBV3-1 (or the pseudogene TRBV3-2) and TRBJ1-1; the D gene is possibly TRBD1 (5 bases). V shed 4 bases and J shed 4 bases, with 13 bases lying between them. Germline values: CDR1 LGHDT, CDR2 YNNKEL (reference sequence). The CDR3 sequence is 14 residues long. The CDR3: CASSPYRGFTEAFF. DNA for the CDR3: TGTGCCAGCAGCCCGTACCGGGGCTTCACTGAAGCTTTCTTT.

Here the CDR3 DNA reads TGCAGCGTTGAAGACCGTAGACAGGCGCCGAACACCGGGGAGCTGTTTTTT. Translated, it gives CSVEDRRQAPNTGELFF. The chain links TRBV29-1 to TRBJ2-2, with D perhaps TRBD1 (6 bases). Germline V lookup: CDR1 SQVTM, CDR2 ANQGSEA. V was shortened by 0 bases and J by 0 bases, with 14 bases between the two germline ends. The CDR3 is 17 residues long.

J is TRBJ2-3 and V is TRBV12-5; D gene ambiguous. CDR1 is LGHNT, CDR2 FRNRAP, per germline. The CDR3 covers 14 residues. V gave up 1 base and J gave up 3 bases, with 8 bases separating them. CDR3 nucleotides: TGTGCTAGTGGTTTGGCACCCCTAACAGATACGCAGTATTTT. Its translation: CASGLAPLTDTQYF.

The chain combines TRBV11-1 with TRBJ2-1, with D perhaps matching TRBD2 (6 bases). This CDR3 contains 16 residues. Between the trimmed V and J ends, which lost 2 bases and 0 bases, there was a span of 11 bases. CDR1 and CDR2 (germline): SGHAT, FQDESV (reference sequence). CDR3 DNA sequence: TGTGCCAGCAGCTTAATGGCGGGAAGCTCCTACAATGAGCAGTTCTTC. Protein: CASSLMAGSSYNEQFF.

This clone was recorded only once. The chain links TRBV18 to TRBJ2-7; D is unresolved. Germline lookup yields CDR1 KGHSH and CDR2 LQKENI. The ends were cut back, 3 bases at V and 2 bases at J, with 11 bases in the middle. This CDR3 region has 14 residues. CDR3 sequence reads: CASSPADSTYEQYF. DNA for the CDR3: TGTGCCAGCTCACCTGCCGACTCTACCTACGAGCAGTACTTC.

As for this clone: The sample carries other DNA sequences with the same CDR3. V and J are TRBV27 and TRBJ1-5; TRBD1 aligns across 9 bases. After removal of 5 bases from V and 7 bases from J, the junction contained 6 bases not matched to a gene. Germline-derived CDR1 and CDR2 are MNHEY and SMNVEV (reference sequence). This CDR3 is built from 14 residues. The CDR3 nucleotides read TGTGCCAGCAGTCCGGACAGGGGATACCAGCCCCAGCATTTT. Translation gives CASSPDRGYQPQHF.

The chain has TRBV5-1 and TRBJ2-7, with no clear D. Germline V lookup: CDR1 SGHRS, CDR2 YFSETQ. Trimming removed 1 base from V and 3 bases from J, with 8 bases in between. The CDR3 is 13 amino acids. The CDR3 nucleotides are TGCGCCAGCAGCTTGCACAGTGACTACGAGCAGTACTTC. As protein: CASSLHSDYEQYF. Supplemented by reference TRBV5-1 and TRBJ2-7, the full variable domain reads KAGVTQTPRYLIKTRGQQVTLSCSPISGHRSVSWYQQTPGQGLQFLFEYFSETQRNKGNFPGRFSGRQFSNSRSEMNVSTLELGDSALYLCASSLHSDYEQYFGPGTRLTVT.

The genes are TRBV27 and TRBJ1-5, with D possibly TRBD1 on 6 matching bases. The CDR3 is 15 residues long. The ends were cut back, 5 bases at V and 1 base at J, with 12 bases in the middle. Germline loops: CDR1 MNHEY, CDR2 SMNVEV (reference sequence). The CDR3 is CASSERQASNQPQHF. The DNA for the CDR3 is TGTGCCAGCAGTGAGAGACAGGCGAGCAATCAGCCCCAGCATTTT.

This chain joins TRBV5-1 and TRBJ2-7; TRBD1 matches 10 bases. With 4 bases clipped from V and 0 bases from J, the junction kept 4 bases outside the gene matches. Germline lookup yields CDR1 SGHRS and CDR2 YFSETQ. The CDR3 has 15 residues. The CDR3 DNA is TGCGCCAGCAGCCGTGGGACAGGGGACTCCTACGAGCAGTACTTC. It encodes CASSRGTGDSYEQYF.

The rearrangement links TRBV7-9 to TRBJ1-3; D is undetermined. In germline, CDR1 is SEHNR, CDR2 FQNEAQ (reference sequence). V was clipped by 2 bases and J by 8 bases, with 13 bases between them. The CDR3 totals 14 residues. This CDR3 reads CASSLLPGRDTIYF. CDR3 coding DNA: TGTGCCAGCAGCTTACTCCCCGGGCGAGACACCATATATTTT.

The V call is TRBV19, the J call TRBJ1-3, with D perhaps TRBD1 (6 bases). Trimming pared 5 bases from V and 0 bases from J, leaving 14 bases between. CDR1 and CDR2 from the germline V gene are LNHDA and SQIVND (reference sequence). The CDR3 covers 16 residues. CDR3: CASSLGQIGSGNTIYF. The DNA of the CDR3 is TGTGCCAGTAGTTTAGGACAGATCGGCTCTGGAAACACCATATATTTT.

The chain carries TRBV5-4 and TRBJ1-5; TRBD1 is a possible D gene (5 bases). The CDR3 sequence is 13 residues long. Germline assignment: CDR1 SGHNT and CDR2 YYREEE (reference sequence). V shed 4 bases and J shed 12 bases, with 17 bases lying between them. CDR3 sequence (DNA): TGTGCCAGCAGCCGGTGGGGCGGGTCACACCAGCATTTT. Encoded protein: CASSRWGGSHQHF.

The chain carries TRBV5-1 and TRBJ2-1; D ambiguous. Looked up from germline, CDR1 is SGHRS and CDR2 is YFSETQ. The V gene lost 7 bases and the J gene lost 8 bases, with 16 bases spanning the gap. This CDR3 spans 13 amino acids. In DNA form, the CDR3 reads TGCGCCAGCCATAATCCCAAATTCGATGAGCAGTTCTTC. Amino acids: CASHNPKFDEQFF. Full variable domain (outside the CDR3, taken from reference TRBV5-1 and TRBJ2-1): KAGVTQTPRYLIKTRGQQVTLSCSPISGHRSVSWYQQTPGQGLQFLFEYFSETQRNKGNFPGRFSGRQFSNSRSEMNVSTLELGDSALYLCASHNPKFDEQFFGPGTRLTVL.